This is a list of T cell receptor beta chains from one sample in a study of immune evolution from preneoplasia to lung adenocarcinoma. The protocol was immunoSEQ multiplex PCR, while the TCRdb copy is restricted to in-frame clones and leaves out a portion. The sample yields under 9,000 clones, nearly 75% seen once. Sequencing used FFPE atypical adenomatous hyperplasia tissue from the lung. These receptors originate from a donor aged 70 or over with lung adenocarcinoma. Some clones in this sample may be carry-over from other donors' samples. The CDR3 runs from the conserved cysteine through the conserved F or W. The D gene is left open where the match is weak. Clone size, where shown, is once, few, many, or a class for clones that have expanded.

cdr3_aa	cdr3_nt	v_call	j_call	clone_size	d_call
CASSELTGTSGRRNADTQYF	TGCGCCAGCAGTGAGTTAACCGGGACTAGCGGGAGACGTAACGCAGATACGCAGTATTTT	TRBV10-1	TRBJ2-3	NA	TRBD2
CASSLTGGYTEAFF	TGTGCCAGCAGTTTGACAGGGGGGTATACTGAAGCTTTCTTT	TRBV6-1	TRBJ1-1	once	TRBD1
CASSLQGRGYTF	TGTGCCAGCAGTTTACAGGGCCGGGGCTACACCTTC	TRBV28	TRBJ1-2	NA	NA
CASSLIRVRQPQHF	TGTGCCAGCAGCTTAATTAGGGTCCGCCAGCCCCAGCATTTT	TRBV7-8	TRBJ1-5	NA	NA
CSVEEVQLPTYEQYF	TGCAGCGTTGAAGAGGTGCAGTTACCAACCTACGAGCAGTACTTC	TRBV29-1	TRBJ2-7	NA	NA
CASSQVRVVAEAFF	TGCGCCAGCAGCCAAGTCAGGGTGGTTGCTGAAGCTTTCTTT	TRBV4-1	TRBJ1-1	NA	NA
CASSESRQRLYGYTF	TGTGCCAGCAGTGAATCGAGACAGAGACTCTATGGCTACACCTTC	TRBV25-1	TRBJ1-2	NA	NA
CASSQGTVGQPQHF	TGCGCCAGCAGCCAAGGGACAGTGGGTCAGCCCCAGCATTTT	TRBV4-1	TRBJ1-5	once	NA
CASSYSGRSPTDTQYF	TGTGCCAGCAGTTACTCGGGGCGGAGTCCCACAGATACGCAGTATTTT	TRBV6-5	TRBJ2-3	NA	NA
CASTIQGSYEQYF	TGTGCCAGCACCATTCAGGGGTCTTACGAGCAGTACTTC	TRBV28	TRBJ2-7	NA	NA
CSVEYPGLVGYEQYF	TGCAGCGTTGAATACCCAGGACTAGTAGGCTACGAGCAGTACTTC	TRBV29-1	TRBJ2-7	NA	TRBD2
CASKTGSGANVLTF	TGTGCCAGCAAGACAGGGTCTGGGGCCAACGTCCTGACTTTC	TRBV6-1	TRBJ2-6	NA	TRBD1
CASSRGSDETQYF	TGTGCCAGCAGCCGAGGTAGCGATGAGACCCAGTACTTC	TRBV28	TRBJ2-5	NA	NA
CASSEGWQGHSNQPQHF	TGTGCCAGCAGTGAGGGATGGCAGGGCCATAGCAATCAGCCCCAGCATTTT	TRBV6-1	TRBJ1-5	NA	NA
CSVAGQRSGNTIYF	TGCAGCGTTGCCGGACAGCGCTCTGGAAACACCATATATTTT	TRBV29-1	TRBJ1-3	NA	NA
CASSLAAGRKTQYF	TGTGCCAGCAGCTTGGCCGCGGGGAGGAAGACCCAGTACTTC	TRBV5-6	TRBJ2-5	NA	NA
CASSLESAVNYGYTF	TGCGCCAGCAGCTTGGAATCAGCTGTCAACTATGGCTACACCTTC	TRBV5-1	TRBJ1-2	NA	NA
CASSEGDRADEKLFF	TGTGCCAGCAGCGAGGGGGACAGGGCGGATGAAAAACTGTTTTTT	TRBV9	TRBJ1-4	once	TRBD1
CASSDERRGGGNEQFF	TGTGCCAGCAGCGACGAGCGGAGGGGAGGTGGCAATGAGCAGTTCTTC	TRBV5-4	TRBJ2-1	NA	NA
CASGLYPLNEQFF	TGTGCCTCGGGACTATACCCCCTCAATGAGCAGTTCTTC	TRBV19	TRBJ2-1	NA	TRBD2
CSVDGLHPGELFF	TGCAGCGTTGATGGGCTACACCCCGGGGAGCTGTTTTTT	TRBV29-1	TRBJ2-2	once	NA
CATSKLRGAEEKLFF	TGTGCCACCAGCAAATTAAGGGGGGCAGAGGAAAAACTGTTTTTT	TRBV15	TRBJ1-4	NA	NA
CASSRHRGDTGELFF	TGTGCCAGCAGCCGGCACAGGGGGGACACCGGGGAGCTGTTTTTT	TRBV14	TRBJ2-2	few	TRBD1
CAWDGGLNLISGNTIYF	TGTGCCTGGGATGGAGGTCTCAATCTTATCTCTGGAAACACCATATATTTT	TRBV30	TRBJ1-3	NA	NA
CATSSQGNTEAFF	TGTGCCACCAGCAGTCAAGGGAACACTGAAGCTTTCTTT	TRBV15	TRBJ1-1	NA	NA
CASSLEGGLTGELFF	TGCGCCAGCAGCTTGGAGGGGGGTCTCACCGGGGAGCTGTTTTTT	TRBV5-1	TRBJ2-2	NA	NA
CAWSATSGIRDEQFF	TGTGCCTGGAGTGCCACTAGCGGGATCCGGGATGAGCAGTTCTTC	TRBV30	TRBJ2-1	NA	TRBD2
CASSAQQGGGNTIYF	TGTGCCAGCAGCGCCCAACAGGGGGGAGGAAACACCATATATTTT	TRBV9	TRBJ1-3	NA	TRBD1